This entry describes one TCR beta chain. A history of autoimmune disease or systemic immunosuppression excluded patients. Samples were taken at baseline and on day 1 of cycles 4 and 7. Data came from immunoSEQ multiplex PCR; TCRdb stores just in-frame clones and leaves some out. The sample contains approximately 54,000 clones, roughly 90% of which appear only once. The data belong to a study of OX40 agonist ivuxolimab in advanced cancers. Between the trimmed V and J ends, which lost 7 bases and 5 bases, there was a span of 12 bases. The CDR3 length is 12 residues. Germline values: CDR1 SGHRS, CDR2 YFSETQ.

This specimen was CD4+ or CD8+ T cells sorted from blood, taken in a trial of the OX40 agonist ivuxolimab. The rearrangement links TRBV5-1 to TRBJ1-1; TRBD1 is a possible D gene (5 bases). The sequence came from an adult with an advanced solid tumor such as melanoma, head and neck, liver or kidney cancer. The CDR3 nucleotides are TGCGCCAGCCCCCTCGGGGGGACTGAAGCTTTCTTT. Translation: CASPLGGTEAFF. Variable domain in full (rest from reference TRBV5-1 and TRBJ1-1): KAGVTQTPRYLIKTRGQQVTLSCSPISGHRSVSWYQQTPGQGLQFLFEYFSETQRNKGNFPGRFSGRQFSNSRSEMNVSTLELGDSALYLCASPLGGTEAFFGQGTRLTVV.